The 4 T cell receptor beta chains below were found in one sample sequenced in a study of shared clonotypes between healthy human individuals. TCRdb keeps only in-frame clones here, not all; method: immunoSEQ multiplex PCR. The profile shows under 600,000 clones, roughly 97% of them singletons. Sequenced: naive CD4+ T cells sorted from blood. Specified subset: CD45RA+ positively selected. These receptors originate from a woman aged 30 to 39 in good health.

The chain has TRBV27 and TRBJ2-5; D gene ambiguous. Between the trimmed V and J ends, which lost 2 bases and 2 bases, there was a span of 15 bases. Germline loops: CDR1 MNHEY, CDR2 SMNVEV (reference sequence). The CDR3 has 16 residues. CDR3 residues: CASSLTPGAHQETQYF. CDR3 DNA: TGTGCCAGCAGTTTAACACCCGGCGCTCATCAAGAGACCCAGTACTTC.

This clone was picked up one time. The chain joins TRBV5-5 to TRBJ2-7, with D maybe TRBD2 (5 bases). This CDR3 region has 15 residues. Looked up from germline, CDR1 is SGHKS and CDR2 is YYEKEE (reference sequence). The V end was cut by 4 bases, the J end by 4 bases, with 18 bases between. The CDR3 loop is CASSVALGLTYEQYF. The DNA for the CDR3 is TGTGCCAGCAGCGTAGCCCTAGGACTGACGTACGAGCAGTACTTC.

V and J are TRBV6-5 and TRBJ2-3; TRBD1 is a possible D gene (6 bases). V shed 6 bases and J shed 3 bases, with 16 bases lying between them. Per the germline V gene, CDR1 is MNHEY and CDR2 is SVGAGI. This CDR3 spans 15 amino acids. The CDR3: CASSIGQLQTDTQYF. CDR3 DNA: TGTGCCAGCAGCATCGGACAGCTTCAAACAGATACGCAGTATTTT.

The chain links TRBV5-4 to TRBJ1-4, with no clear D. The CDR3 contains 11 residues. The V gene lost 7 bases and the J gene lost 8 bases, with 9 bases spanning the gap. Germline CDR1 and CDR2: SGHNT and YYREEE (reference sequence). Here the CDR3 reads CASGVGEKLFF. DNA of the CDR3: TGTGCCAGCGGGGTTGGGGAAAAACTGTTTTTT.